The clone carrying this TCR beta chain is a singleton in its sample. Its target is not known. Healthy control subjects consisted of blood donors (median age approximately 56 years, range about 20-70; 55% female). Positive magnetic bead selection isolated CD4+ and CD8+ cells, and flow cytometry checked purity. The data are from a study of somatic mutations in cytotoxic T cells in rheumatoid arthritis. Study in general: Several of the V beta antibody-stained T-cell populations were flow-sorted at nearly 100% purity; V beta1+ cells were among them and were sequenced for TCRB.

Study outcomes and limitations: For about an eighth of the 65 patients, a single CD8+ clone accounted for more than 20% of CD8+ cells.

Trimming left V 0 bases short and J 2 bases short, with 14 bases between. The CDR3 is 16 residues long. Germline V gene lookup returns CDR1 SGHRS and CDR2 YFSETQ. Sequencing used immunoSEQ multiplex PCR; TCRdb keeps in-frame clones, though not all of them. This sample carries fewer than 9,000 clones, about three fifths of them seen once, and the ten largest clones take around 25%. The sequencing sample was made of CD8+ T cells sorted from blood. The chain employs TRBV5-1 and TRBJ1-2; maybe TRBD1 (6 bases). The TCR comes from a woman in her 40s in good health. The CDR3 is CASSLAASGANYGYTF. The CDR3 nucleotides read TGCGCCAGCAGCTTGGCCGCATCAGGGGCGAACTATGGCTACACCTTC.